The 3 T cell receptor beta chains below come from one sample, sequenced in a study. MiXCR, run by TCRdb on the RT-PCR reads, gives a single entry per CDR3 protein. The repertoire holds about 680,000 distinct CDR3 sequences, with more than 13% as singletons. Material: memory CD4+ T cells from blood. Receptor source: a female donor in good health, serving as a healthy control.

The chain links TRBV14 to TRBJ2-1, with 10 bases aligning to TRBD2. J was trimmed by 7 bases and V by 0 bases; bases with no gene match: 6. The germline gives CDR1 SGHDN, CDR2 FVKESK. CDR3 length: 16 amino acids. CDR3 sequence reads: CASSQEDASGRNEQFF. The CDR3 nucleotides are TGTGCCAGCAGCCAAGAAGACGCTAGCGGGAGAAATGAGCAGTTCTTC.

V and J are TRBV6-1 and TRBJ2-1; 16 bases are shared with TRBD2. With 0 bases clipped from V and 7 bases from J, the junction kept 6 bases outside the gene matches. Germline CDR1 is MNHNS and CDR2 is SASEGT. This CDR3 region has 18 residues. CDR3 sequence: CASSEASAGLAGGNEQFF. CDR3 bases: TGTGCCAGCAGTGAAGCTTCCGCGGGACTAGCGGGAGGGAATGAGCAGTTCTTC.

This clonotype has more than one count but fewer than ten. The gene calls are TRBV7-9 and TRBJ2-7; 9 positions match TRBD2. Per the germline V gene, CDR1 is SEHNR and CDR2 is FQNEAQ (reference sequence). The CDR3 spans 16 residues. V gave up 2 bases and J gave up 2 bases; unmatched junction bases: 7. The CDR3 DNA reads TGTGCCAGCAGCTTATTTATAGCGGGAGCCACCTACGAGCAGTACTTC. It codes for CASSLFIAGATYEQYF. The full variable domain, its missing parts supplied by reference TRBV7-9 and TRBJ2-7, is DTGVSQNPRHKITKRGQNVTFRCDPISEHNRLYWYRQTLGQGPEFLTYFQNEAQLEKSRLLSDRFSAERPKGSFSTLEIQRTEQGDSAMYLCASSLFIAGATYEQYFGPGTRLTVT.